A selection of T cell receptor beta chains follows, all from one sample in a study of blood T cell repertoires in COVID-19. The protocol was immunoSEQ multiplex PCR, while the TCRdb copy is restricted to in-frame clones and leaves out a portion. The sample carries around 200,000 clones, 75% to 90% recorded once. Specimen: PBMCs or T cells enriched from blood (not recorded which). These receptors all stem from a man between 35 and 55 years old who had recovered from COVID-19. Both conserved end residues are part of each CDR3. The D gene is left open where the match is weak. The listing skips clone size in some rows; elsewhere it reads once, few, many or a size class.

v_gene	abundance	j_gene	d_gene	CDR3nt	CDR3aa
TRBV5-4	-	TRBJ1-1	TRBD1	TGTGCCAGCAGCACGACAGGGGATGGTGAAGCTTTCTTT	CASSTTGDGEAFF
TRBV6-5	once	TRBJ1-4	-	TGTGCCAGCAGTTACAACGGCAGGGAGGATGAAAAACTGTTTTTT	CASSYNGREDEKLFF
TRBV27	-	TRBJ2-7	-	TGTGCCAGCAGTTTATCTTGGCGGGATACCTACGAGCAGTACTTC	CASSLSWRDTYEQYF
TRBV6-5	-	TRBJ1-6	TRBD1	TGTGCCAGCAGCTCCGGGACAGGGGGAAATTCACCCCTCCACTTT	CASSSGTGGNSPLHF
TRBV27	-	TRBJ1-1	-	TGTGCCAGCATTGGGGGCTTGAGGACTGAAGCTTTCTTT	CASIGGLRTEAFF
TRBV7-8	-	TRBJ1-1	-	TGTGCCAGCAGCTTGGAGTGGGGCCGGATCAACACTGAAGCTTTCTTT	CASSLEWGRINTEAFF
TRBV19	-	TRBJ1-2	-	TGTGCCAGTAGTTCAGCCGACTTGCTTGGCTACACCTTC	CASSSADLLGYTF
TRBV5-6	-	TRBJ2-3	TRBD2	TGTGCCAGCAGCTTGGGGCTAGCGGCCACAGATACGCAGTATTTT	CASSLGLAATDTQYF
TRBV9	-	TRBJ2-2	-	TGTGCCAGCAGCGTAGGGCCGGACACCAGGGTGGGGACCGGGGAGCTGTTTTTT	CASSVGPDTRVGTGELFF
TRBV24-1	-	TRBJ2-1	TRBD1	TGTGCCACCAGTGATTCGACCGGGACAGGACCTAACAATGAGCAGTTCTTC	CATSDSTGTGPNNEQFF
TRBV5-1	-	TRBJ1-6	TRBD1	TGCGCCAGCAGCTTGGTCACAGGGCAGGGGGGTTCACCCCTCCACTTT	CASSLVTGQGGSPLHF
TRBV4-2	-	TRBJ1-6	-	TGTGCCAGCAGCCAAGGGGCGTCACCCCTCCACTTT	CASSQGASPLHF
TRBV15	-	TRBJ2-3	-	TGTGCCACCAGCATCGGGGGAGGAGGTGATACGCAGTATTTT	CATSIGGGGDTQYF
TRBV25-1	-	TRBJ1-2	-	TGTGCCAGCAGTGACCCCGGTGGGGCCTATGGCTACACCTTC	CASSDPGGAYGYTF
TRBV4-2	-	TRBJ2-7	-	TGTGCCAGCAGCCAAGGCGGTTCCTACGAGCAGTACTTC	CASSQGGSYEQYF